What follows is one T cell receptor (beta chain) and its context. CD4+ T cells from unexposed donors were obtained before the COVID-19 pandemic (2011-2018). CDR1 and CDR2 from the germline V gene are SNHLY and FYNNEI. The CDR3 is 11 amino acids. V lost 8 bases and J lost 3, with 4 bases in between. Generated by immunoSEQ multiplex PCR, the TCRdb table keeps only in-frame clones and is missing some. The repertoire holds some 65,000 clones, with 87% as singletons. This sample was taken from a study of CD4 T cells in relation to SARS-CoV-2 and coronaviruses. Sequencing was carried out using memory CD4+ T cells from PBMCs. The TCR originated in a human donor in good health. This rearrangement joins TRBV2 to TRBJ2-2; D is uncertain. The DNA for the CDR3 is TGTGCCAGCGCTTACACCGGGGAGCTGTTTTTT. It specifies CASAYTGELFF.